Listed here are 9 T cell receptor beta chains from one sample, sequenced in a study of blood T cell repertoires in COVID-19. The data were produced by immunoSEQ multiplex PCR, yet TCRdb's version contains in-frame clones alone and is incomplete. This repertoire shows around 400,000 clones, around 87% found once; its top ten account for about 2%. The sample was peripheral blood. These receptors were taken from a woman aged 55-70 years with COVID-19, enrolled during active disease.

V usage is TRBV7-6 and J usage is TRBJ2-1, with 7 bases fitting TRBD2. V was clipped by 4 bases and J by 5 bases; unmatched bases: 11. The germline V gene has CDR1 SGHVS and CDR2 FNYEAQ. The CDR3 is made up of 16 amino acids. The chain's CDR3 is CASSSTGVAGHNEQFF. In DNA, the CDR3 is TGTGCCAGCAGCTCCACGGGGGTAGCGGGTCACAATGAGCAGTTCTTC. Filled out from reference TRBV7-6 and TRBJ2-1, the complete variable domain reads GAGVSQSPRYKVTKRGQDVALRCDPISGHVSLYWYRQALGQGPEFLTYFNYEAQQDKSGLPNDRFSAERPEGSISTLTIQRTEQRDSAMYRCASSSTGVAGHNEQFFGPGTRLTVL.

V is TRBV6-4 and J is TRBJ2-2; the D gene is possibly TRBD1 (6 bases). The CDR3 spans 13 residues. Per the germline V gene, CDR1 is MRHNA and CDR2 is SNTAGT. The V gene lost 5 bases and the J gene lost 8 bases, with 12 bases spanning the gap. The CDR3 is CASSLLGTGELFF. The DNA for the CDR3 is TGTGCCAGCAGTCTTTTGGGGACAGGGGAGCTGTTTTTT.

The chain links TRBV28 to TRBJ2-5; TRBD1 matches at 9 bases. Germline V CDR1 and CDR2: MDHEN, SYDVKM. Losses at the gene ends were 5 bases for V and 6 bases for J; bases not matched to a gene: 13. This CDR3 is 16 amino acids long. The CDR3 DNA is TGTGCCAGCAGTGAACAGGGGGCAGGTTCATTCAAGACCCAGTACTTC. Translating gives CASSEQGAGSFKTQYF.

The J gene is TRBJ1-1, the V gene TRBV5-1; D is ambiguous. The CDR3 loop spans 14 amino acids. The V gene's germline CDR1 is SGHRS and CDR2 YFSETQ. Trimming cost V 2 bases and J 3 bases, with 11 bases left between them. The CDR3 is CASSFRSQYTEAFF. DNA of the CDR3: TGCGCCAGCAGCTTTAGGTCACAGTACACTGAAGCTTTCTTT.

The V gene is TRBV5-1, the J gene TRBJ2-1, with 10 bases fitting TRBD2. With 3 bases clipped from V and 15 bases from J, the junction kept 24 bases outside the gene matches. Germline-derived CDR1 and CDR2 are SGHRS and YFSETQ. CDR3 length: 18 residues. The DNA for the CDR3 is TGCGCCAGCAGCTCCGCGAGTTTAGCGGGGGGTTCCCTTGTTGAGGTGTTCTTC. This encodes CASSSASLAGGSLVEVFF. Full variable domain (rest looked up from reference TRBV5-1 and TRBJ2-1): KAGVTQTPRYLIKTRGQQVTLSCSPISGHRSVSWYQQTPGQGLQFLFEYFSETQRNKGNFPGRFSGRQFSNSRSEMNVSTLELGDSALYLCASSSASLAGGSLVEVFFGPGTRLTVL.

The chain has TRBV5-4 and TRBJ1-6; TRBD1 is a possible D gene (6 bases). The V gene lost 3 bases and the J gene lost 9 bases, with 16 bases spanning the gap. Germline assignment: CDR1 SGHNT and CDR2 YYREEE (reference sequence). This CDR3 region has 15 residues. The CDR3 loop reads CASSSGTTGSSPLHF. The CDR3 DNA follows: TGTGCCAGCAGCTCCGGGACAACGGGGAGTTCACCCCTCCACTTT.

This clone turned up a few times. The V call is TRBV11-2, the J call TRBJ1-1; D is uncertain. Trimming stripped 0 bases from V and 8 bases from J, with 10 bases between. The CDR3 extends over 13 amino acids. Per germline, CDR1 SGHAT and CDR2 FQNNGV. CDR3 DNA: TGTGCCAGCAGCTTAGATCTCGTCGGGGAAGCTTTCTTT. Its translation is CASSLDLVGEAFF.

The genes are TRBV5-1 and TRBJ2-1, with D tentatively TRBD1 (6 bases). The CDR3 loop spans 16 amino acids. V was clipped by 5 bases and J by 6 bases, with 21 bases between them. Germline V gene sequence: CDR1 SGHRS, CDR2 YFSETQ. The CDR3 DNA reads TGCGCCAGCAGTTTTGCCGGGACAAGGGGCAGCAATGAGCAGTTCTTC. This gives the protein CASSFAGTRGSNEQFF.

The V gene is TRBV10-2, the J gene TRBJ2-3; 7 bases align to TRBD2. This CDR3 region has 14 residues. Looked up from germline, CDR1 is WSHSY and CDR2 is SAAADI. With V trimmed by 6 bases and J by 7 bases, 10 bases remained unmatched. CDR3 amino acids: CASRTASGGNTQYF. Here the CDR3 DNA reads TGCGCCAGCAGGACTGCCTCCGGGGGGAATACGCAGTATTTT.